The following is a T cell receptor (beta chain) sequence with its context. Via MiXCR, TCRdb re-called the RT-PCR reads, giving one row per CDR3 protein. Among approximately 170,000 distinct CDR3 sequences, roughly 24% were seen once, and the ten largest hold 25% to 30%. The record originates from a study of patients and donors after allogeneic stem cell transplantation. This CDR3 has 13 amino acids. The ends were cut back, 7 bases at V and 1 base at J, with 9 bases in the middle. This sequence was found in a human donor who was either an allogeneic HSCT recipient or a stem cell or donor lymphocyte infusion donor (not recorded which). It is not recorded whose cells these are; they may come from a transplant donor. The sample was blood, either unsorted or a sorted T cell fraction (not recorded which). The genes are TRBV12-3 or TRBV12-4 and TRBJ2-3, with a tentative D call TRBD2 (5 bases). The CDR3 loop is CASTGLRTDTQYF. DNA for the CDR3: TGTGCCAGCACCGGACTGCGCACAGATACGCAGTATTTT.